These 3 T cell receptor beta chains share one sample of origin, sequenced in a study of blood T cell repertoires in COVID-19. Clones were sequenced by immunoSEQ multiplex PCR, and TCRdb holds only the in-frame ones, with some missing. The table lists roughly 140,000 clones, more than 80% of them singletons, with 1.5% to 2% in the top ten. The sequencing input was PBMCs or T cells enriched from blood (not recorded which). The receptors were sampled from a woman younger than 35 who had been exposed to COVID-19.

V usage is TRBV7-3 and J usage is TRBJ2-4; TRBD2 agrees at 9 bases. The CDR3 is 14 amino acids. Trimming removed 5 bases from V and 9 bases from J; junction bases left unmatched: 8. The germline CDR1 and CDR2 sequences are SGHTA and FQGTGA. The CDR3 spells CASSPSGTDGIQYF. CDR3 nucleotides: TGTGCCAGCAGCCCTAGCGGGACCGATGGCATTCAGTACTTC.

The rearrangement joins TRBV18 to TRBJ2-2; D remains unclear. Germline lookup yields CDR1 KGHSH and CDR2 LQKENI. CDR3 length: 11 residues. V was cut by 10 bases and J by 7 bases, with 10 bases left in between. CDR3 bases: TGTGCCACCCGAGGTGTCGGGGAGCTGTTTTTT. As protein: CATRGVGELFF.

The chain links TRBV11-2 to TRBJ2-1; weak D call: TRBD1 (5 bases). V was pared by 1 base and J by 5 bases, with 6 bases between. The CDR3 extends over 13 amino acids. Per germline, CDR1 SGHAT and CDR2 FQNNGV. This CDR3 reads CASSLGQNNEQFF. The CDR3 DNA follows: TGTGCCAGCAGCTTAGGACAGAACAATGAGCAGTTCTTC.